This entry features one TCR beta chain sequence. Ten or more counts support this clonotype. Its antigen is still unknown. No much larger clonotype is one base removed from it; base qualities were not supplied. A patient counted as having stable hyperthyroidism if there was no progression to ophthalmopathy within 18 months of follow-up. Hyperthyroidism patients were newly diagnosed, with disease duration under 2 months, and aged 18 to 65 years. Patients with other autoimmune diseases, uncontrolled infections, pregnancy or lactation were excluded from the study. Diagnosis was based on clinical symptoms, serum thyroxine, TRAb, thyroid ultrasound and orbital computed tomography. Ficoll-Paque density gradient centrifugation was used to isolate PBMCs from about 9 ml of fresh peripheral blood. Total RNA was extracted with Trizol reagent and quality-checked on an Agilent 2100 Bioanalyzer. Via the germline V gene, CDR1 is SQVTM and CDR2 ANQGSEA. From its cysteine to its phenylalanine, the CDR3 spans 12 amino acids. The read is trimmed to its CDR3 DNA, 36 bases read in frame from base 1. Trimming leaves V shorter by 7 bases and J shorter by 6 bases, with the junction holding 9 bases beyond the gene matches.

The data were obtained in a study of Graves' ophthalmopathy and Graves' hyperthyroidism (dated by TCRdb to about 2018). Regarding the research as a whole: Peripheral blood was collected at initial diagnosis, before any treatment. To tell Graves' ophthalmopathy apart from Graves' hyperthyroidism, and to predict which patients would progress to ophthalmopathy, the study relied on TCR beta repertoire signatures. In total, around 130 blood samples were TCR-sequenced: roughly 45 ophthalmopathy, some 72 hyperthyroidism and some 17 hyperthyroidism-to-ophthalmopathy patients. To explore V-J signatures distinguishing ophthalmopathy from hyperthyroidism, a discovery set of 100 patients (43 ophthalmopathy, 57 stable hyperthyroidism) was enrolled. An independent validation cohort was composed of around 19 hyperthyroidism patients and 17 patients who later progressed from hyperthyroidism to ophthalmopathy. In a handful of hyperthyroidism patients, the T-cell repertoire of thyroid tissue was compared with the T-cell repertoire of blood. Once sampling was done, hyperthyroidism patients were given methimazole at a starting dose of 30 mg daily, while ophthalmopathy patients were given high-dose intravenous methylprednisolone.

TCR beta CDR3 regions were amplified from RNA transcripts for repertoire sequencing. The first round of RT-PCR was done with HTBI primers and the Qiagen OneStep RT-PCR kit, and was followed by a second round of multiplex PCR, then size selection and purification. The libraries underwent paired-end sequencing with 100 bp reads on an Illumina HiSeq2000. Turning to the authors' computational methods: SOAPnuke was used for read processing, and reads with adapters, uncalled bases, a mean Phred below 15, or no exact constant-primer or identifier match were discarded. COPE v1.2.5 was used to merge the high-quality paired reads. Unique nucleotide sequences were defined as clonotypes and aligned to IMGT TRB V, D and J references using MiTCR v1.1. The analysis was limited to V-J combinations with a frequency above 0.0001, which together covered over 99% of the repertoires. For each V-J combination, a TCR clonal expansion and chaos score was defined as F50 clonal expansion divided by the chaos observed in the TCRdist matrix. Welch's t-statistics and random forest were used to reduce the features to some 13 V-J combinations, which were then used as input to a naive Bayes classifier. Thyroid-blood repertoire similarity was quantified with the Morisita-Horn index. TCRdb reanalyzed the raw reads on its own, using fastp at Q25 for trimming and MiXCR for clone calling, and kept in-frame beta chains. Duplicate CDR3 protein sequences are folded into a single record with the most common DNA and genes. The V and J calls reflect TCRdb's pipeline rather than the authors' work. The sample table records 400,000 or so distinct CDR3 sequences; about 18% of these occur just once. The ten most abundant clones make up roughly 2.4% of the sample.

Summary of the overall study and its limitations: Most expanded thyroid clonotypes with a frequency above 0.001 also appeared in blood, which suggests that blood repertoires may reflect the immune response in the thyroid. No statistical method was used to set the sample size in advance, and the investigators knew which group each participant was assigned to. In cross-validation, the 13-signature model distinguished ophthalmopathy from stable hyperthyroidism with roughly 90% sensitivity and roughly 81% specificity, and in the test set the corresponding values were around 80% and 75%. In validation, the model predicted ophthalmopathy progression with roughly 68% sensitivity and around 72% specificity; roughly 11 predicted patients were CT-confirmed with GO in a median of around 6.5 months.

The sample taken for sequencing was peripheral blood. The chain links TRBV29-1 with TRBJ2-7, and TRBD2 aligns with 7 junction nucleotides. The TCR originated in an adult woman with stable Graves' hyperthyroidism. The DNA sequence follows: TGCAGCGCCCGCACTAGCGCGAGCGAGCAGTACTTC. Its product reads: CSARTSASEQYF.